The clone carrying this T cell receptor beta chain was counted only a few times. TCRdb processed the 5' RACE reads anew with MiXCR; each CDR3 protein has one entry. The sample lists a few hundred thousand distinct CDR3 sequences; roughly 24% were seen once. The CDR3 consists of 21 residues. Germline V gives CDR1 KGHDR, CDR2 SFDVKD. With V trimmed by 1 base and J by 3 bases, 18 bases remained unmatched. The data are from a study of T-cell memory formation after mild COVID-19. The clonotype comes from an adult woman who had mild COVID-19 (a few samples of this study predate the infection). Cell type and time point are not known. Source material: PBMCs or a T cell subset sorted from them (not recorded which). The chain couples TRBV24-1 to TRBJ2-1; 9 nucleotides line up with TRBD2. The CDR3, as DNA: TGTGCCACCAGTGATTTTCCAGGACGGCTAGCGGGGAGCCTTTTCTACAATGAGCAGTTCTTC. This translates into CATSDFPGRLAGSLFYNEQFF.